This T cell receptor (beta chain) was observed in a study of beta chain features in type 1 diabetes. This clone was counted only a few times. No antigen is known for it. Other DNA sequences in the sample encode the same CDR3. The sequenced template was cDNA made from the entire isolated RNA. Sequenced by immunoSEQ multiplex PCR; TCRdb stores in-frame clones only, minus some. The sample records some 660,000 clones, around 15% being singletons. V lost 7 bases, J lost 4 bases, and 5 bases stayed unmatched. The CDR3 is 13 amino acids. CDR1 is SGHDT and CDR2 is YYEEEE in the germline V gene. Notes on the study in general: Within each of all four CD4+ subsets, Type 1 diabetes patients had TCRB CDR3s that were moderately but significantly shorter. A closer apparent resemblance between naive, central memory and Treg TCRB repertoires was seen in patients than in healthy donors.

The chain combines TRBV5-6 with TRBJ2-1; 7 nucleotides agree with TRBD2. The source material was naive CD4+ T cells from blood. This TCR was sampled from a man aged 18 to 35 with type 1 diabetes. CDR3 residues: CASSRGRYNEQFF. The CDR3 bases are TGTGCCAGCTCGCGCGGGAGATACAATGAGCAGTTCTTC.